The 13 T cell receptor beta chains reported below all come from one sample, sequenced in a study of cytomegalovirus exposure and HLA in healthy donors. The PCR ran on 60 Vbeta and 13 Jbeta primers. This table comes from immunoSEQ multiplex PCR, and its TCRdb copy is limited to in-frame clones, with some not included. The sample holds about 110,000 clones, about 73% seen once. Sequencing was done on a sample of PBMCs. The receptors here all came from a woman aged 25 to 39 in good health and CMV-seronegative.

The table lists this clone with a count of one. The gene calls are TRBV5-4 and TRBJ2-5; D gene ambiguous. The CDR3 is 11 amino acids. Trimming stripped 3 bases from V and 10 bases from J, with 10 bases between. Germline lookup yields CDR1 SGHNT and CDR2 YYREEE (reference sequence). In DNA, the CDR3 is TGTGCCAGCAGCTCCGGGTCTGGCCAGTACTTC. It specifies CASSSGSGQYF.

The CDR3 nucleotides read TGTGCCAGCAGTTCCGAAATTCAGGGCCTTCGAATTTACGAGCAGTACTTC. The encoded protein is CASSSEIQGLRIYEQYF. The chain has TRBV28 and TRBJ2-7; tentative D call: TRBD1 (5 bases). Trimming stripped 4 bases from V and 4 bases from J, with 23 bases between. The CDR3 spans 17 residues. Germline CDR1 and CDR2: MDHEN and SYDVKM.

V usage is TRBV7-2 and J usage is TRBJ2-7; weak D call: TRBD2 (6 bases). The CDR3 loop spans 14 amino acids. V was clipped by 5 bases and J by 3 bases, with 14 bases between them. CDR1 SGHTA and CDR2 FQGNSA come from the germline V gene. CDR3 DNA sequence: TGTGCCAGCAGCCCGGGACTCTCGAACTACGAGCAGTACTTC. This encodes CASSPGLSNYEQYF.

This clone was counted only a few times. The genes are TRBV25-1 and TRBJ2-1, with 8 bases fitting TRBD2. Per germline, CDR1 MGHDK and CDR2 SYGVNS. With V trimmed by 3 bases and J by 0 bases, 10 bases remained unmatched. This CDR3 contains 18 residues. The CDR3 sequence is CASSDGSGNPNSYNEQFF. The CDR3, as DNA: TGTGCCAGCAGTGATGGTAGCGGGAATCCAAACTCCTACAATGAGCAGTTCTTC.

The J gene is TRBJ2-1, the V gene TRBV4-3, with 13 bases identical to TRBD2. V trimming: 2 bases; J trimming: 7 bases; junction bases outside the gene matches: 20. The germline CDR1 and CDR2 sequences are LGHNA and YSLEER. There are 21 residues in the CDR3. As DNA, the CDR3 is TGCGCCAGCAGCCAATCCCAGCCCGGACTAGCGGGAGTCGGAAATGGGAATGAGCAGTTCTTC. Encoded protein: CASSQSQPGLAGVGNGNEQFF.

The chain uses TRBV7-2 and TRBJ2-3; TRBD2 matches 11 bases. This CDR3 spans 14 amino acids. Germline loops: CDR1 SGHTA, CDR2 FQGNSA. With V trimmed by 5 bases and J by 5 bases, 3 bases remained unmatched. The CDR3 DNA reads TGTGCCAGCAGCCCTAGCGGGAGGCAAGATACGCAGTATTTT. Translating gives CASSPSGRQDTQYF.

This chain uses TRBV29-1 with TRBJ2-7, with 9 bases lining up with TRBD1. V was pared by 4 bases and J by 5 bases, with 9 bases of the junction left unmatched. CDR1 is SQVTM, CDR2 ANQGSEA, per germline. This CDR3 contains 14 residues. As DNA, the CDR3 is TGCAGCGTTGGCCGGGATGGGACAGGGAACGAGCAGTACTTC. Encoded protein: CSVGRDGTGNEQYF.

The chain combines TRBV5-8 with TRBJ2-7; 10 bases map to TRBD1. The V gene's germline CDR1 is SGHTS and CDR2 YDEGEE. The CDR3 runs to 15 residues. Trimming removed 4 bases from V and 0 bases from J; junction bases left unmatched: 4. This CDR3 is CASSTRTGGSYEQYF. The DNA of the CDR3 is TGTGCCAGCAGCACAAGGACAGGGGGCTCCTACGAGCAGTACTTC.

The rearrangement links TRBV11-1 to TRBJ2-7, with 8 nucleotides matching TRBD2. Trimming took 3 bases from V and 1 from J; bases not matched to a gene: 5. The CDR3 has 15 residues. Germline CDR1 is SGHAT and CDR2 is FQDESV (reference sequence). In nucleotides, the CDR3 is TGTGCCAGCAGCTTGGACGGGAGGGATTCCTACGAGCAGTACTTC. Translated: CASSLDGRDSYEQYF.

In this sample, this clone turned up a few times. The chain recombines TRBV5-1 with TRBJ2-1, with D possibly matching TRBD2 (5 bases). Germline CDR1 is SGHRS and CDR2 is YFSETQ. The CDR3 has 14 amino acids. Trimming left V 0 bases short and J 6 bases short, with 10 bases between. This CDR3 is CASSLAGVPNEQFF. CDR3 nucleotide sequence: TGCGCCAGCAGCTTGGCCGGGGTCCCCAATGAGCAGTTCTTC.

The genes are TRBV4-2 and TRBJ1-5; 8 bases fit TRBD1. This CDR3 has 15 residues. Germline loops: CDR1 LGHNA, CDR2 YNFKEQ. Trimming at V came to 4 bases and at J to 4 bases, leaving 6 bases not matched to a gene. DNA of the CDR3: TGTGCCAGCAGCCGCTACAGGGGGGCAAATCAGCCCCAGCATTTT. This codes for CASSRYRGANQPQHF.

The rearrangement uses TRBV4-2 and TRBJ2-7; 8 positions match TRBD1. V dropped 0 bases and J dropped 12; count of bases not matched to a gene: 7. Germline lookup yields CDR1 LGHNA and CDR2 YNFKEQ. The CDR3 is 13 residues long. Here the CDR3 reads CASSQDMAGQGYF. CDR3 nucleotides: TGTGCCAGCAGCCAAGATATGGCTGGACAGGGGTACTTC.

The chain has TRBV5-4 and TRBJ2-2; 8 nucleotides align to TRBD2. The germline CDR1 and CDR2 sequences are SGHNT and YYREEE (reference sequence). The ends lost 0 bases at V and 3 bases at J; junction bases unmatched: 1. This CDR3 region has 15 residues. CDR3 nucleotides: TGTGCCAGCAGCTTGGCTAGCGGGTACACCGGGGAGCTGTTTTTT. Translation: CASSLASGYTGELFF.